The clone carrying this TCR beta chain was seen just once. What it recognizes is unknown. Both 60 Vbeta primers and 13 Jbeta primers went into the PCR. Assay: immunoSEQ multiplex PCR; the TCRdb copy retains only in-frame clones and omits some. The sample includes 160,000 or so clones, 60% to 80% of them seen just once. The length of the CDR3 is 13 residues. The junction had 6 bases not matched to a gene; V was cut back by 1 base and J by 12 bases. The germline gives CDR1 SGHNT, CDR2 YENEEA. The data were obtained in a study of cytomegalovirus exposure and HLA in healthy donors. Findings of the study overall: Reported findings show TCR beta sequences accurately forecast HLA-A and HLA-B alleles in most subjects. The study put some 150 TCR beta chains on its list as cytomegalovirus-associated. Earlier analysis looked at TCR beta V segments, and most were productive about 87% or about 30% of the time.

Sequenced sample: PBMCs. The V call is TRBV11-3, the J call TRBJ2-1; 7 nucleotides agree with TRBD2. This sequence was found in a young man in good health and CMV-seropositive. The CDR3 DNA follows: TGTGCCAGCAGCTTAGCACGACTAGCTCGGCAGTTCTTC. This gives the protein CASSLARLARQFF.